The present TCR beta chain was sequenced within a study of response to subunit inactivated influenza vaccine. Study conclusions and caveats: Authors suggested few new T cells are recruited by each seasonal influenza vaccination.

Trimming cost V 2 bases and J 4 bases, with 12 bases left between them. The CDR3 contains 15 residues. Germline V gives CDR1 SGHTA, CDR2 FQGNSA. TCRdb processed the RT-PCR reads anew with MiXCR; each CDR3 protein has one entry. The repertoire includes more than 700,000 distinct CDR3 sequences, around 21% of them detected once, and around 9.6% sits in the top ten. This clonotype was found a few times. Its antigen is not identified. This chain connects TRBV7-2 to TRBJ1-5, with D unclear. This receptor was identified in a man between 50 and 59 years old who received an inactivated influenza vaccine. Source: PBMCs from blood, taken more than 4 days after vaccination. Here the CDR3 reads CASSLRSGFNQPQHF. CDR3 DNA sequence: TGTGCCAGCAGCTTACGCTCGGGCTTTAATCAGCCCCAGCATTTT.